These 23 T cell receptor beta chains were sequenced from one sample in a study of response to subunit inactivated influenza vaccine. TCRdb re-derived calls from the RT-PCR reads in MiXCR, one entry per CDR3 protein. The data contain about 780,000 distinct CDR3 sequences, approximately 17% of them singletons. The input for sequencing was PBMCs from blood, taken 4 to 6 days after vaccination. The receptors derive from a man in his fifties or sixties who received an inactivated influenza vaccine.

This clonotype has more than one count but fewer than ten. The gene calls are TRBV6-2 or TRBV6-3 and TRBJ2-2; D may be TRBD2 (6 bases). Germline CDR1 and CDR2: MNHEY and SVGEGT. The CDR3 consists of 22 residues. The V gene lost 0 bases and the J gene lost 1 base, with 27 bases spanning the gap. The CDR3 spells CASSYSRFSEGRRGLNTGELFF. The DNA of the CDR3 is TGTGCCAGCAGTTACTCGAGGTTTTCAGAAGGGCGGCGGGGTCTGAACACCGGGGAGCTGTTTTTT.

In its sample, this clonotype was seen a few times. The CDR3 DNA reads as TGTGCCACCAGCCCCGGACAGGGGGCATCCCGGCGTCAAGAGACCCAGTACTTC. Translated: CATSPGQGASRRQETQYF. The chain couples TRBV15 to TRBJ2-5; 11 bases are shared with TRBD1. The length of the CDR3 is 18 residues. CDR1 LNHNV and CDR2 YYDKDF come from the germline V gene (reference sequence). V shed 5 bases, J shed 2 bases, and the junction held 13 bases outside the gene matches.

V is TRBV7-2 and J is TRBJ2-3; 8 bases align to TRBD2. The junction had 12 bases not matched to a gene; V was cut back by 5 bases and J by 5 bases. This CDR3 spans 16 amino acids. Germline loops: CDR1 SGHTA, CDR2 FQGNSA. The CDR3 sequence is CASSASAGERIDTQYF. As DNA, the CDR3 is TGTGCCAGCAGCGCGTCAGCGGGGGAGCGTATAGATACGCAGTATTTT.

This sequence joins TRBV5-1 and TRBJ2-1; 7 bases are a match to TRBD1. CDR1 and CDR2 (germline): SGHRS, YFSETQ. CDR3 length: 14 amino acids. Germline trimming cut 2 bases from V and 7 bases from J; bases unmatched to any gene: 6. DNA of the CDR3: TGCGCCAGCAGCTTACAGGGGTTGGAGAATGAGCAGTTCTTC. Protein: CASSLQGLENEQFF.

This clonotype has ten or more counts. J is TRBJ2-1 and V is TRBV20-1; TRBD2 agrees at 11 bases. The V gene's germline CDR1 is DFQATT and CDR2 SNEGSKA (reference sequence). The CDR3 has 15 residues. With V trimmed by 0 bases and J by 12 bases, 10 bases remained unmatched. The DNA for the CDR3 is TGCAGTGCTAGAGATCTATTAGCGGGAGGGATGGGGCAGTTCTTC. Encoded protein: CSARDLLAGGMGQFF.

This clonotype was seen a handful of times. The rearrangement links TRBV5-1 to TRBJ2-1; D possibly corresponds to TRBD1 (5 bases). Germline V gene data show CDR1 as SGHRS and CDR2 as YFSETQ. V lost 3 bases and J lost 0, with 13 bases in between. The CDR3 is made up of 16 amino acids. This CDR3 reads CASSSTGSSSYNEQFF. CDR3 sequence (DNA): TGCGCCAGCAGCTCCACAGGTTCAAGCTCCTACAATGAGCAGTTCTTC.

Many counts were recorded for this clonotype. V gene TRBV7-9 combines with J gene TRBJ2-7, with no clear D. The germline V gene has CDR1 SEHNR and CDR2 FQNEAQ (reference sequence). V lost 2 bases and J 5 bases, leaving 7 bases between the germline ends. The CDR3 contains 12 residues. The CDR3 coding sequence is TGTGCCAGCAGCTTATGGGGAAACGAGCAGTACTTC. Protein product: CASSLWGNEQYF.

V usage is TRBV5-4 and J usage is TRBJ1-1, with 7 positions matching TRBD1. Germline loops: CDR1 SGHNT, CDR2 YYREEE (reference sequence). The CDR3 runs to 13 residues. V was clipped by 9 bases and J by 4 bases; unmatched bases: 9. In DNA form, the CDR3 reads TGTGCCACACGCAAGACAGGGATCACTGAAGCTTTCTTT. Protein: CATRKTGITEAFF.

The genes are TRBV12-3 or TRBV12-4 and TRBJ2-7, with 12 bases identical to TRBD1. V shed 3 bases, J shed 5 bases, and the junction held 5 bases outside the gene matches. The CDR3 extends over 15 amino acids. CDR3 bases: TGTGCCAGCAGTTTGTGGGGACAGGGGGCCGACGAGCAGTACTTC. Translation: CASSLWGQGADEQYF.

This clonotype was seen only a few times. V usage is TRBV11-1 and J usage is TRBJ2-5, with D possibly matching TRBD1 (6 bases). Trimming pared 3 bases from V and 1 base from J, leaving 15 bases between. The CDR3 has 16 residues. CDR1 and CDR2 (germline): SGHAT, FQDESV (reference sequence). The CDR3 spells CASSLSQGWAQETQYF. The CDR3 DNA follows: TGTGCCAGCAGCTTGTCACAGGGTTGGGCCCAAGAGACCCAGTACTTC.

The sample holds a few counts of this clonotype. This rearrangement joins TRBV29-1 to TRBJ2-7; D may be TRBD1 (5 bases). Per the germline V gene, CDR1 is SQVTM and CDR2 is ANQGSEA. The CDR3 consists of 12 residues. With 4 bases removed from V and 2 bases from J, the gap between germline ends came to 9 bases. The CDR3 sequence is CSVAAGTYEQYF. Written as DNA, the CDR3 is TGCAGCGTTGCGGCAGGGACCTACGAGCAGTACTTC.

Only a few counts were recorded for this clonotype. V gene TRBV11-2 combines with J gene TRBJ2-7; D may correspond to TRBD1 or TRBD2 (5 bases each). From germline, CDR1 is SGHAT and CDR2 FQNNGV. Trimming took 6 bases from V and 5 from J, leaving 14 bases between them. CDR3 length equals 13 residues. CDR3 in amino acids: CASRGRTSNEQYF. The DNA for the CDR3 is TGTGCCAGCAGGGGACGGACTTCCAACGAGCAGTACTTC.

This clonotype was picked up a small number of times. The chain employs TRBV29-1 and TRBJ2-5, with 9 bases matching TRBD1. V was clipped by 2 bases and J by 5 bases; unmatched bases: 3. Germline CDR1 and CDR2: SQVTM and ANQGSEA. The CDR3 runs to 13 residues. DNA for the CDR3: TGCAGCGTTGAAACAGGGGGCGGCGAGACCCAGTACTTC. Translation gives CSVETGGGETQYF.

There are a few counts of this clonotype. This sequence joins TRBV6-2 or TRBV6-3 and TRBJ2-7; D may be TRBD2 (7 bases). Germline V gene lookup returns CDR1 MNHEY and CDR2 SVGEGT. V was trimmed by 0 bases and J by 7 bases, leaving 16 bases between them. This CDR3 has 15 amino acids. This chain's CDR3 is CASSYSRAGAWEQYF. The CDR3 bases are TGTGCCAGCAGTTACTCTCGCGCGGGGGCCTGGGAGCAGTACTTC.

The chain uses TRBV10-3 and TRBJ2-6, with a possible D match to TRBD1 (6 bases). The CDR3 sequence is 16 residues long. V gave up 0 bases and J gave up 4 bases, with 10 bases separating them. Per germline, CDR1 ENHRY and CDR2 SYGVKD. The CDR3 DNA reads as TGTGCCATCAGTGAGTCCTGGGGGCAGGGGGCCAACGTCCTGACTTTC. It translates to CAISESWGQGANVLTF.

V and J are TRBV10-3 and TRBJ2-2; possibly TRBD2 for D (6 bases). Germline CDR1 and CDR2: ENHRY and SYGVKD. With 6 bases removed from V and 4 bases from J, the gap between germline ends came to 9 bases. CDR3 size: 13 residues. The CDR3 DNA sequence: TGTGCCATCAGCCGGGAGACCACCGGGGAGCTGTTTTTT. It yields the protein CAISRETTGELFF.

This clonotype appeared a few times. The chain employs TRBV25-1 and TRBJ1-1; D might be TRBD1 (5 bases). Trimming removed 8 bases at V and 8 bases at J, with 15 bases between. This CDR3 contains 12 residues. Germline lookup yields CDR1 MGHDK and CDR2 SYGVNS. The CDR3 loop reads CASAQGPKEAFF. In DNA, the CDR3 is TGTGCCAGCGCCCAGGGCCCTAAGGAAGCTTTCTTT.

This clonotype was picked up a small number of times. The rearrangement joins TRBV15 to TRBJ1-6, with D perhaps matching TRBD1 (6 bases). V lost 1 base to trimming and J lost 7 bases, with 8 bases between them. Germline V gene sequence: CDR1 LNHNV, CDR2 YYDKDF (reference sequence). There are 14 residues in the CDR3. CDR3 DNA sequence: TGTGCCACCAGCAGAGGACAGGAGAATTCACCCCTCCACTTT. This codes for CATSRGQENSPLHF.

The rearrangement joins TRBV12-3 or TRBV12-4 to TRBJ2-1; TRBD2 agrees at 9 bases. The ends lost 3 bases at V and 4 bases at J; junction bases unmatched: 7. This CDR3 is 16 amino acids long. The CDR3 here is CASSFGLAGLYNEQFF. DNA of the CDR3: TGTGCCAGCAGTTTTGGCCTAGCGGGGTTATACAATGAGCAGTTCTTC.

This clonotype was found a few times. The chain has TRBV20-1 and TRBJ1-5, with unresolved D. Germline V gene sequence: CDR1 DFQATT, CDR2 SNEGSKA (reference sequence). The CDR3 is made up of 12 amino acids. Trimming pared 2 bases from V and 4 bases from J, leaving 6 bases between. The DNA for the CDR3 is TGCAGTGCTAGACCGGGAAATCAGCCCCAGCATTTT. Encoded protein: CSARPGNQPQHF.

This clonotype was seen only a few times. The chain has TRBV6-5 and TRBJ2-5; tentative D call: TRBD2 (5 bases). Germline V CDR1 and CDR2: MNHEY, SVGAGI. This CDR3 region has 15 residues. Trimming stripped 4 bases from V and 1 base from J, with 13 bases between. The CDR3 is CASSWGVKGQETQYF. The CDR3 DNA follows: TGTGCCAGCAGTTGGGGAGTAAAAGGCCAAGAGACCCAGTACTTC.

Only a few counts were recorded for this clonotype. For the CDR3, the DNA is TGTGCCAGCAGTTTAAAGGTGGGGGCTAACTATGGCTACACCTTC. Protein sequence: CASSLKVGANYGYTF. This chain joins TRBV12-3 or TRBV12-4 and TRBJ1-2, with D perhaps TRBD1 (5 bases). CDR3 size: 15 residues. Trimming stripped 2 bases from V and 0 bases from J, with 10 bases between.

There are many counts of this clonotype. V is TRBV12-3 or TRBV12-4 and J is TRBJ2-1; D remains ambiguous. The V end lost 7 bases, the J end lost 6 bases, and 16 bases lay between the germline ends. The CDR3 is 14 amino acids. CDR3 sequence: CASNPDPRGNEQFF. CDR3 bases: TGTGCCAGCAACCCGGACCCCAGAGGCAATGAGCAGTTCTTC.